The present T cell receptor beta chain was sequenced within a study of patients and donors after allogeneic stem cell transplantation (dated by TCRdb to 2020 to 2021). To prepare the library, RT-PCR was applied. Sequencing was carried out with a NextSeq 550. Clones were called with MiXCR by TCRdb after fastp trimmed the public reads at Q25, and only in-frame beta chains were retained. Rows with a matching CDR3 protein are joined into one entry that keeps the most common DNA and genes. This sample lists roughly 960,000 distinct CDR3 sequences; approximately 19% were detected once. The ten top clones hold roughly 6% of the sample. In regard to this clonotype: What antigen it recognizes has not been identified. No base qualities exist here, and no much larger clone lies one base off it.

Counted from cysteine to phenylalanine, this CDR3 has 11 amino acids. Only CDR3 DNA is held: 33 bases, read in frame from base 1. The V end loses 4 bases and the J end loses 9 bases, and a stretch of 10 bases separates them. Via the germline V gene, CDR1 is SQVTM and CDR2 ANQGSEA. Sequencing was carried out using blood, either unsorted or a sorted T cell fraction (not recorded which). The receptor was isolated from a human donor who was either an allogeneic HSCT recipient or a stem cell or donor lymphocyte infusion donor (not recorded which). It is not recorded whose cells these are; they may come from a transplant donor. Recombination linked TRBV29-1 to TRBJ2-1, with TRBD2 tentatively as D gene (5 bases match). The nucleotides are TGCAGCGTTGTGGTCGAGGGTGAGCAGTTCTTC. Its protein product is CSVVVEGEQFF.